The clone carrying this TCR beta chain was detected only a few times. The antigen remains undetermined. Researchers ran the PCR with 60 Vbeta and 13 Jbeta primers. The protocol was immunoSEQ multiplex PCR, while the TCRdb copy is restricted to in-frame clones and leaves out a portion. The sample records approximately 110,000 clones, 60% to 85% being singletons. The source of the sample is a study of cytomegalovirus exposure and HLA in healthy donors. About the study: As an earlier analysis found, 150 million to 200 million T cells yielded over 95 million unique TCR beta sequences. General observations from the study: TCR beta V segments were, for the most part, productive about 87% or about 30% of the time in an earlier analysis.

CDR1 SNHLY and CDR2 FYNNEI come from the germline V gene. The CDR3 covers 14 residues. V gave up 8 bases and J gave up 0 bases, with 13 bases separating them. The clonotype comes from a male donor in good health and CMV-seronegative. The chain employs TRBV2 and TRBJ1-1; maybe TRBD1 (6 bases). Sequenced sample: PBMCs. The CDR3 DNA reads TGTGCCAGCTTGGGGGACAATTTGAACACTGAAGCTTTCTTT. This encodes CASLGDNLNTEAFF.